The 9 T cell receptor beta chains below come from one sample, sequenced in a study of response to subunit inactivated influenza vaccine. MiXCR was run by TCRdb on the RT-PCR reads, yielding one entry per CDR3 protein. The data contain roughly 780,000 distinct CDR3 sequences, around a sixth of them seen just once; the ten biggest clones take up approximately 11%. Source: PBMCs from blood, taken 4 to 6 days after vaccination. These receptors were obtained from a man in his fifties or sixties who received an inactivated influenza vaccine.

This clonotype was seen repeatedly, ten times or more. This sequence joins TRBV12-3 or TRBV12-4 and TRBJ2-1, with a weak D call TRBD1 (6 bases). There are 15 residues in the CDR3. V lost 4 bases and J lost 7, with 17 bases in between. The CDR3 DNA follows: TGTGCCAGCAGTTACTCCCATACAGGGTTGAATGAGCAGTTCTTC. Translation: CASSYSHTGLNEQFF.

The chain has TRBV27 and TRBJ1-1; D not resolved. Germline V gene data show CDR1 as MNHEY and CDR2 as SMNVEV (reference sequence). The CDR3 covers 13 residues. Trimming took 3 bases from V and 1 from J, leaving 6 bases between them. The CDR3 DNA sequence: TGTGCCAGCAGTTTTTTTGGGAACACTGAAGCTTTCTTT. Protein product: CASSFFGNTEAFF.

The rearrangement joins TRBV24-1 to TRBJ2-7; 7 bases align to TRBD1. V dropped 4 bases and J dropped 2; count of bases not matched to a gene: 7. CDR3 length: 15 amino acids. Germline V gives CDR1 KGHDR, CDR2 SFDVKD. The CDR3 sequence is CATSDLDRPAYEQYF. Here the CDR3 DNA reads TGTGCCACCAGTGACCTGGACAGGCCTGCCTACGAGCAGTACTTC.

The genes are TRBV6-5 and TRBJ2-5; 11 bases fit TRBD1. Germline trimming cut 2 bases from V and 4 bases from J; bases unmatched to any gene: 6. Per the germline V gene, CDR1 is MNHEY and CDR2 is SVGAGI. The CDR3 extends over 16 amino acids. The DNA of the CDR3 is TGTGCCAGCAGTTACACCCCAGGACAGGGGGCAGAGACCCAGTACTTC. Protein: CASSYTPGQGAETQYF.

This clonotype was detected a few times. The chain is built from TRBV29-1 and TRBJ1-3; the D is unclear. Looked up from germline, CDR1 is SQVTM and CDR2 is ANQGSEA. The CDR3 has 14 amino acids. The V gene lost 5 bases and the J gene lost 2 bases, with 13 bases spanning the gap. The CDR3 here is CSVSSGAPGNTIYF. The CDR3 DNA reads as TGCAGCGTTAGCTCGGGCGCCCCTGGAAACACCATATATTTT.

The chain carries TRBV28 and TRBJ1-2; D perhaps matches TRBD1 (5 bases). The CDR3 covers 16 residues. CDR1 and CDR2 (germline): MDHEN, SYDVKM. The V gene lost 5 bases and the J gene lost 0 bases, with 16 bases spanning the gap. CDR3 sequence: CASSPPEGRTNYGYTF. CDR3 nucleotide sequence: TGTGCCAGCAGTCCACCAGAGGGACGGACTAACTATGGCTACACCTTC.

This clonotype was seen at least ten times. The gene calls are TRBV20-1 and TRBJ2-5; D gene ambiguous. The CDR3 is 14 amino acids. The V and J ends lost 0 bases and 1 base respectively, with 9 bases between them. Looked up from germline, CDR1 is DFQATT and CDR2 is SNEGSKA (reference sequence). The CDR3 reads CSARDLRVQETQYF. The CDR3 DNA is TGCAGTGCTAGAGATTTACGGGTCCAAGAGACCCAGTACTTC.

This clonotype was observed a handful of times. The V call is TRBV12-3 or TRBV12-4, the J call TRBJ2-6; 11 positions agree with TRBD2. The V and J ends lost 1 base and 0 bases, in that order; junction bases with no gene match: 11. This CDR3 is 21 amino acids long. The CDR3 is CASSLDGLAGGLSSGANVLTF. In nucleotides, the CDR3 is TGTGCCAGCAGTTTAGATGGGCTAGCGGGGGGCCTAAGCTCTGGGGCCAACGTCCTGACTTTC.

This clonotype turned up a few times. V gene TRBV28 combines with J gene TRBJ2-2; the match to TRBD1 covers 7 bases. Per germline, CDR1 MDHEN and CDR2 SYDVKM. The ends lost 5 bases at V and 1 base at J; junction bases unmatched: 4. The CDR3 spans 15 residues. In DNA form, the CDR3 reads TGTGCCAGCAGTCACGGGACAGTGAACACCGGGGAGCTGTTTTTT. It is translated as CASSHGTVNTGELFF.